A selection of T cell receptor beta chains follows, all from one sample in a study of cytomegalovirus exposure and HLA in healthy donors. Assay: immunoSEQ multiplex PCR; the TCRdb copy retains only in-frame clones and omits some. Counted here are some 190,000 clones, 75% to 85% occurring once; the ten biggest clones make up around 1.5%. Material: PBMCs. The receptor set was obtained from a man in his late teens or twenties in good health and CMV-seronegative. CDR3s include the opening cysteine and the closing phenylalanine or tryptophan. The order of the fields is V gene, J gene, D gene, clone size, CDR3 protein, CDR3 DNA. A D gene is named only where the DNA matches it firmly. Expanded clones get a size class; other rows say once, few or many, or leave the size out.

TRBV19	TRBJ1-2	-	-	CASSLQGAGYTF	TGTGCCAGTAGTTTACAGGGAGCTGGCTACACCTTC
TRBV2	TRBJ1-4	-	-	CASSSSGNQGFF	TGTGCCAGCAGCTCCTCCGGGAACCAAGGATTTTTT
TRBV19	TRBJ2-2	-	-	CASRGRELFF	TGTGCCAGTAGGGGCCGGGAGCTGTTTTTT
TRBV5-4	TRBJ2-2	-	-	CASTDLGAAPTGGELFF	TGTGCCAGCACCGACCTGGGAGCGGCCCCGACGGGCGGGGAGCTGTTTTTT
TRBV5-1	TRBJ1-6	-	-	CASSLQGAYNSPLHF	TGCGCCAGCAGCCTTCAGGGCGCCTATAATTCACCCCTCCACTTT
TRBV2	TRBJ2-1	-	-	CASMRDEEQFF	TGTGCCAGCATGCGGGATGAAGAGCAGTTCTTC
TRBV30	TRBJ1-2	-	once	CAWRQSGSANGYTF	TGTGCCTGGAGACAGAGCGGGAGTGCCAATGGCTACACCTTC
TRBV28	TRBJ1-6	-	-	CASSFRLMGAAYSPLHF	TGTGCCAGCAGTTTTCGCTTAATGGGGGCCGCATATTCACCCCTCCACTTT
TRBV9	TRBJ1-1	-	-	CASSAPDGRNTEAFF	TGTGCCAGCAGCGCCCCGGACGGGAGGAACACTGAAGCTTTCTTT
TRBV7-3	TRBJ2-5	TRBD2	-	CASSQTSGTEETQYF	TGTGCCAGCAGCCAGACTAGCGGAACCGAAGAGACCCAGTACTTC
TRBV7-8	TRBJ2-7	TRBD1	-	CASSNPGTGGREQYF	TGCGCCAGCAGCAACCCCGGGACAGGAGGTCGCGAGCAGTACTTC
TRBV7-9	TRBJ1-2	TRBD1	once	CASSRGQGSYGYTF	TGTGCCAGCAGCCGCGGACAGGGATCCTATGGCTACACCTTC
TRBV9	TRBJ2-7	-	-	CASSVVSGHEQYF	TGTGCCAGCAGCGTAGTATCGGGTCACGAGCAGTACTTC
TRBV25-1	TRBJ2-5	-	-	CASSEPRGGGWRTQYF	TGTGCCAGCAGTGAACCACGCGGCGGAGGGTGGAGGACCCAGTACTTC
TRBV10-3	TRBJ2-3	-	-	CAISEGRRGPDTQYF	TGTGCCATCAGTGAGGGCAGGAGGGGACCAGATACGCAGTATTTT
TRBV28	TRBJ2-7	-	-	CASSGGTVKYEQYF	TGTGCCAGCAGTGGCGGGACAGTGAAATACGAGCAGTACTTC
TRBV18	TRBJ1-3	-	once	CASSPPRDSLSGNTIYF	TGTGCCAGCTCACCCCCCCGGGACTCCCTCTCTGGAAACACCATATATTTT
TRBV6-4	TRBJ2-3	TRBD2	-	CASSELAGGRGNTQYF	TGTGCCAGCAGCGAACTAGCGGGGGGACGGGGGAATACGCAGTATTTT
TRBV7-6	TRBJ1-1	-	-	CASSQGNTEAFF	TGTGCCAGCAGCCAGGGAAACACTGAAGCTTTCTTT
TRBV5-6	TRBJ1-4	-	-	CASSWPRVRQEKLFF	TGTGCCAGCAGCTGGCCGAGGGTGCGTCAAGAAAAACTGTTTTTT
TRBV7-3	TRBJ2-6	TRBD2	few	CASSVLAGVSSGANVLTF	TGTGCCAGCAGCGTACTAGCGGGGGTCTCCTCTGGGGCCAACGTCCTGACTTTC
TRBV2	TRBJ1-5	-	-	CASRPDVGEVGNQPQHF	TGTGCCAGCAGGCCCGACGTCGGGGAGGTTGGCAATCAGCCCCAGCATTTT
TRBV6-1	TRBJ2-7	TRBD1	-	CASPSTGNSYEQYF	TGTGCCAGTCCCTCGACAGGGAACTCCTACGAGCAGTACTTC
TRBV6-1	TRBJ1-1	TRBD1	once	CASSDRANTEAFF	TGTGCCAGTTCGGACAGGGCGAACACTGAAGCTTTCTTT
TRBV13	TRBJ2-3	TRBD2	-	CASSLRPPSGAGTDTQYF	TGTGCCAGCAGCTTACGCCCCCCTAGCGGGGCAGGCACAGATACGCAGTATTTT
TRBV23-1	TRBJ1-2	-	-	CASSQLSGGTNYGYTF	TGCGCCAGCAGTCAATTATCCGGCGGTACTAACTATGGCTACACCTTC
TRBV14	TRBJ2-3	TRBD2	-	CASSYLGTSRADTQYF	TGTGCCAGCAGCTACCTAGGGACTAGCAGGGCAGATACGCAGTATTTT
TRBV5-1	TRBJ2-5	-	-	CASSLGGTDHKETQYF	TGCGCCAGCAGCTTGGGCGGGACTGACCATAAAGAGACCCAGTACTTC
TRBV7-9	TRBJ2-3	TRBD2	-	CASASSGRGGDTQYF	TGTGCCAGCGCGTCTAGCGGGAGGGGGGGAGATACGCAGTATTTT
TRBV5-1	TRBJ1-6	TRBD1	-	CASSLEPQGAGSPLHF	TGCGCCAGCAGCTTGGAACCCCAGGGGGCTGGTTCACCCCTCCACTTT
TRBV7-2	TRBJ2-7	-	once	CASSSISYEQYF	TGTGCCAGCAGCTCCATCTCCTACGAGCAGTACTTC
TRBV6-6	TRBJ2-7	-	few	CASRLAERSYEQYF	TGTGCCAGCAGGTTAGCGGAACGCTCCTACGAGCAGTACTTC
TRBV27	TRBJ2-2	-	-	CASSVINTGELFF	TGTGCCAGCAGCGTAATTAACACCGGGGAGCTGTTTTTT
TRBV5-1	TRBJ1-3	-	few	CASSLEGRGGNTIYF	TGCGCCAGCAGCTTAGAAGGTCGAGGGGGAAACACCATATATTTT
TRBV29-1	TRBJ1-4	TRBD1	-	CSAGTGATEKLFF	TGCAGCGCTGGGACAGGGGCTACTGAAAAACTGTTTTTT
TRBV27	TRBJ2-1	TRBD1	few	CASSFGDRDFGEQFF	TGTGCCAGCAGTTTCGGGGACAGGGATTTTGGTGAGCAGTTCTTC